What follows describes a single T cell receptor beta chain. The table lists this clonotype with a few counts. The antigen it binds to is not known. No base quality information exists; no much larger clone differs at one position. Interpreted using the paper, the time point label stands for: pre-sensitization, week 0. Read against the paper, the sample's treatment or condition label means: therapeutic diphenylcyclopropenone sensitization with weekly scalp DPC. Blood at each patch-test visit was drawn before the patch test was applied. Patients were considered eligible if aged 18 to 70, diagnosed with alopecia and deemed suitable for DPC therapy, and patients were excluded if pregnant. Total RNA was extracted from unfractionated whole blood that had been collected in Tempus Blood RNA tubes. The data were taken from a study of human T cells and chemical hapten exposure (dated by TCRdb to the early 2020s). The study in broad terms: For sensitization, 2% DPC in acetone was applied to a roughly 2 cm by roughly 2 cm area of upper inner arm skin. Patch tests used Finn chambers with 0.01% DPC on the upper back, scored after 6 days by International Contact Dermatitis Research Group standards. Libraries were combined into a pool for sequencing, and differences in TCR yield between samples came mainly from small differences in library volumes within the pool. For TCR sequencing, blood came from 25 to 35 alopecia patients at anywhere from one to four time points (pre-sensitization, 2, 6 and 24 weeks). In alopecia patients, the study followed how the peripheral blood TCR repertoire changed in vivo over primary and secondary sensitization to diphenylcyclopropenone (DPC), a hapten. Patients additionally received weekly therapeutic DPC doses to the scalp throughout the approximately 22-week study period. Alopecia areata with under or over 50% scalp involvement, alopecia totalis and alopecia universalis were represented in the patient cohort, which was mostly female. Blood samples were taken from patients before sensitization (week 0) and at 2, 6 and about 24 weeks after DPC sensitization. Summary of the overall study and its limitations: After repeated subsampling, changes were observed in the strength of the expansion versus patch-test correlation and in the threshold at which the correlation became significant. Patch test score was positively correlated with the number of PT1 expanded TCRs, with significance at thresholds 8, 16 and 32 but not at 4. DPC sensitization did not change how many TCRs were above 1 in 1000 frequency, and no evidence was found of alterations in global repertoire structure. Expanded TCRs formed significantly more large CDR3 similarity clusters than pre-sensitization or healthy control sets, consistent with antigen-driven responses. Alopecia, a presumed autoimmune disease, was present in all patients, so the immune response of the patients might differ from that of healthy individuals.

The CDR3 numbers 14 residues from cysteine through phenylalanine. This entry keeps only the CDR3 DNA: 42 bases, framed from base 1. As encoded in the germline V gene (reference sequence), CDR1 is SGHNT while CDR2 is YYREEE. At the junction V is shortened by 0 bases and J by 7 bases; bases outside the gene matches: 7. The library was made by RACE. Data came from a NextSeq 500. Library preparation attached unique molecular identifiers to individual cDNA molecules for quantitative, reproducible TCR counting. From each blood RNA sample, both TCR alpha and TCR beta chains were sequenced. Regarding the original processing steps: The median number of TCRs per sample was 95,638, ranging from 23,224 to 690,600. The Decombinator software suite was used to annotate V, J and CDR3 in the TCR reads. For PS versus PT1 abundance plots, all samples were subsampled to the same number of TCRs (28,000). TCRs were defined as expanded if absent before sensitization and observed at least eight times at the 2-week time point. TCRdb redid the processing of the public reads, applying fastp at Q25 and MiXCR, and retained in-frame beta chains. Records with the same CDR3 protein are collapsed into one entry carrying the most frequent genes and DNA. In this record, the V and J calls reflect TCRdb's handling and not the investigators' own analysis. The sample has about 180,000 distinct CDR3 sequences on record, roughly 30% of them singletons. The ten largest account for approximately 3% of the sample.

Source: whole blood, taken in connection with sensitization to the hapten diphenylcyclopropenone (DPC). This TCR was recovered from a woman in her twenties or thirties with alopecia areata. Some clones in this sample may be carry-over from other donors' samples. Here the chain combines TRBV5-4 and TRBJ2-7; 7 of the junction bases match TRBD1. For the CDR3, the sequence is CASSLDGTVGEQYF. The DNA sequence is given as TGTGCCAGCAGCTTGGATGGGACAGTTGGAGAGCAGTACTTC.